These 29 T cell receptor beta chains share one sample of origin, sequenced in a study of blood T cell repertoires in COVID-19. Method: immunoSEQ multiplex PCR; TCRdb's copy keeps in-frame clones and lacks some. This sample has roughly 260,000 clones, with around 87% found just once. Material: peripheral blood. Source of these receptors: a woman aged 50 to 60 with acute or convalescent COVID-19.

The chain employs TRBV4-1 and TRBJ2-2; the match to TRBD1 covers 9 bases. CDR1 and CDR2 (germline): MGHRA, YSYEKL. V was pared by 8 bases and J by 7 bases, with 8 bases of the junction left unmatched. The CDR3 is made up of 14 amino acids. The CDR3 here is CASRDRVKNGELFF. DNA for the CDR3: TGCGCCAGCCGGGACAGGGTCAAAAACGGGGAGCTGTTTTTT.

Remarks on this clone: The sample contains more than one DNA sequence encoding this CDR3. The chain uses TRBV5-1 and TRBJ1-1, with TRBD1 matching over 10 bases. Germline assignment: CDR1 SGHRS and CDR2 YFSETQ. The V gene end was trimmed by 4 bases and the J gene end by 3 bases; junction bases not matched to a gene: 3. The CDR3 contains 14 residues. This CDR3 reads CASSLGTGDTEAFF. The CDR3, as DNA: TGCGCCAGCAGCCTCGGGACAGGGGACACTGAAGCTTTCTTT.

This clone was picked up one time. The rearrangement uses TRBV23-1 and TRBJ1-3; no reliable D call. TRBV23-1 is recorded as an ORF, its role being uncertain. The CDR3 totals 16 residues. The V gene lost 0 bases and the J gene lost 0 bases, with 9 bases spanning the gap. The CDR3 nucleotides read TGCGCCAGCAGTCAATCGTCCCACAGCTCTGGAAACACCATATATTTT. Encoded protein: CASSQSSHSSGNTIYF.

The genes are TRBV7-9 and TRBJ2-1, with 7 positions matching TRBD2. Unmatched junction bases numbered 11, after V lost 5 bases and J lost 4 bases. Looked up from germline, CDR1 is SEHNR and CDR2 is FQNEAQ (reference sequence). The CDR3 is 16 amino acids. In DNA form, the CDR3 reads TGTGCCAGCAGCCCCCCAACGGGAGGTCTGTACAATGAGCAGTTCTTC. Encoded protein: CASSPPTGGLYNEQFF.

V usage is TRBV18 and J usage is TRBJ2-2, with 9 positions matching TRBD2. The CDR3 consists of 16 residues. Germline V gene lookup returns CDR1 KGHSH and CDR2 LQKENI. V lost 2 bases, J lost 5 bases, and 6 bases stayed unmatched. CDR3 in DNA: TGTGCCAGCTCACCAATCGCGGGAGGGGGAACCGGGGAGCTGTTTTTT. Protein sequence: CASSPIAGGGTGELFF. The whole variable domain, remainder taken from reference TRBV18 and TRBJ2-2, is NAGVMQNPRHLVRRRGQEARLRCSPMKGHSHVYWYRQLPEEGLKFMVYLQKENIIDESGMPKERFSAEFPKEGPSILRIQQVVRGDSAAYFCASSPIAGGGTGELFFGEGSRLTVL.

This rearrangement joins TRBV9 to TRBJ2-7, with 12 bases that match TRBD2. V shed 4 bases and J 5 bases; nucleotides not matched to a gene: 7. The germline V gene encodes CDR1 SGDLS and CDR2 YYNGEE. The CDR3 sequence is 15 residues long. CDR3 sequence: CASSPRTSGEDEQYF. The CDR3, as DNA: TGTGCCAGCAGCCCGCGGACTAGCGGGGAGGACGAGCAGTACTTC.

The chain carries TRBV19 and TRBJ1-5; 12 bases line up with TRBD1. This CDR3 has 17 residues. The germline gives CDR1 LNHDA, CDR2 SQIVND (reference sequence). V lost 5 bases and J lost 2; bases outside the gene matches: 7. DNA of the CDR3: TGTGCCAGTAGTCTGCGGGACAGGGGGCTGGGCAATCAGCCCCAGCATTTT. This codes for CASSLRDRGLGNQPQHF.

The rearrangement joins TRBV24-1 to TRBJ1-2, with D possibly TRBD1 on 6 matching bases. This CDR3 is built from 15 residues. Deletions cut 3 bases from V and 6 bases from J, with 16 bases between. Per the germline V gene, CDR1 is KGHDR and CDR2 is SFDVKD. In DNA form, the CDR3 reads TGTGCCACCAGTGATGGGGGGGCTCTCCGCCATGGCTACACCTTC. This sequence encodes CATSDGGALRHGYTF.

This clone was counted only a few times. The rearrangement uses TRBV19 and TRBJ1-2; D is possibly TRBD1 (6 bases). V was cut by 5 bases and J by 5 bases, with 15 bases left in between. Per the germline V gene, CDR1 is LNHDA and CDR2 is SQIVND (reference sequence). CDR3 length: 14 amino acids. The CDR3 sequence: CASSRQVFVYGYTF. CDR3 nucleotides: TGTGCCAGTAGTCGACAGGTATTTGTGTATGGCTACACCTTC.

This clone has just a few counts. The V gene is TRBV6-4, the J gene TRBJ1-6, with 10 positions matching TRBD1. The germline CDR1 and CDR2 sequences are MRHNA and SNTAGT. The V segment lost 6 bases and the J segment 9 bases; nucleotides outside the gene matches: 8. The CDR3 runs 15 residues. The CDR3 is CASRDPGQGFSPLHF. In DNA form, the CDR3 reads TGTGCCAGCAGAGACCCGGGACAGGGGTTTTCACCCCTCCACTTT.

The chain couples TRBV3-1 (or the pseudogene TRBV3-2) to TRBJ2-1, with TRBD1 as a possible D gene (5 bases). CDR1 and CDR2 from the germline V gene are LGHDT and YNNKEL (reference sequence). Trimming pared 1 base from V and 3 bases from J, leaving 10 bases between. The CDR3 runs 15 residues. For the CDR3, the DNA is TGTGCCAGCAGCCAAGGGGGCTGGGACTACAATGAGCAGTTCTTC. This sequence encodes CASSQGGWDYNEQFF.

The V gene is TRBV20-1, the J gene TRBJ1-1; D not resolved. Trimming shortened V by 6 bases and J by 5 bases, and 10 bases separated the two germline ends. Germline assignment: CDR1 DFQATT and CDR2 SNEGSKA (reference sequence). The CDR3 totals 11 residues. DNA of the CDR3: TGCAGTGCAGTAGGGAGGACTGAAGCTTTCTTT. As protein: CSAVGRTEAFF.

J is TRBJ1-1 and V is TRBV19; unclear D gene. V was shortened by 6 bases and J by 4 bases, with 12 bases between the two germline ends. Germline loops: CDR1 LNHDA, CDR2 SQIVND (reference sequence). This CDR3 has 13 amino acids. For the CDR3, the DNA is TGTGCCAGTAGCCATGCATCGGGCACTGAAGCTTTCTTT. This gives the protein CASSHASGTEAFF.

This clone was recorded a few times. DNA of the CDR3: TGTGCCAGTATCACGAGACAGGTGAACACTGAAGCTTTCTTT. This gives the protein CASITRQVNTEAFF. The chain links TRBV19 to TRBJ1-1; possibly TRBD1 for D (6 bases). V was pared by 7 bases and J by 0 bases, with 12 bases between. This CDR3 region has 14 residues. Germline values: CDR1 LNHDA, CDR2 SQIVND (reference sequence). Complete variable domain (other parts from reference TRBV19 and TRBJ1-1): DGGITQSPKYLFRKEGQNVTLSCEQNLNHDAMYWYRQDPGQGLRLIYYSQIVNDFQKGDIAEGYSVSREKKESFPLTVTSAQKNPTAFYLCASITRQVNTEAFFGQGTRLTVV.

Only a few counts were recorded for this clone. The CDR3 nucleotides are TGTGCCAGCAGCTTAACTAGCGGGGACCAAGAGACCCAGTACTTC. It yields the protein CASSLTSGDQETQYF. This rearrangement joins TRBV7-2 to TRBJ2-5; 10 bases agree with TRBD2. The CDR3 sequence is 15 residues long. Germline V gene data show CDR1 as SGHTA and CDR2 as FQGNSA. With V trimmed by 2 bases and J by 0 bases, 0 bases remained unmatched.

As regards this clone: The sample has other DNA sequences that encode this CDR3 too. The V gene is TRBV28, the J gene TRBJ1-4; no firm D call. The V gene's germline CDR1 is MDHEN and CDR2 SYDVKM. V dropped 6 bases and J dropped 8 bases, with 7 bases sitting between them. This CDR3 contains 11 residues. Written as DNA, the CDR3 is TGTGCCAGCAGCCTGCGAGAAAAACTGTTTTTT. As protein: CASSLREKLFF. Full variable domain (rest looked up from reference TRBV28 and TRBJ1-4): DVKVTQSSRYLVKRTGEKVFLECVQDMDHENMFWYRQDPGLGLRLIYFSYDVKMKEKGDIPEGYSVSREKKERFSLILESASTNQTSMYLCASSLREKLFFGSGTQLSVL.

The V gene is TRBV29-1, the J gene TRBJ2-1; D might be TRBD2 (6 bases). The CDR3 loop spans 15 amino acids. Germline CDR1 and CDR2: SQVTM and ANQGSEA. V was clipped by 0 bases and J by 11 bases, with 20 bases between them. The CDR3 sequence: CSVEEDYQPIGQQFF. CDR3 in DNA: TGCAGCGTTGAAGAGGACTATCAACCAATAGGTCAGCAGTTCTTC.

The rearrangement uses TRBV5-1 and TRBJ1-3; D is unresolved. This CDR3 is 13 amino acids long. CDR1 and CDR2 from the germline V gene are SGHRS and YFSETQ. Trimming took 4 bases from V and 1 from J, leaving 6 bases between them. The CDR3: CASSAASGNTIYF. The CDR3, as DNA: TGCGCCAGCAGCGCGGCGTCTGGAAACACCATATATTTT.

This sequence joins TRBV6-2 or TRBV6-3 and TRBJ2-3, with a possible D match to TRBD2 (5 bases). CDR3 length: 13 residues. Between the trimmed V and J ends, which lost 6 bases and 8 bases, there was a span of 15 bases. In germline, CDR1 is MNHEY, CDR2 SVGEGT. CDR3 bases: TGTGCCAGCAGGTACCTTGGAGGTTCTACGCAGTATTTT. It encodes CASRYLGGSTQYF.

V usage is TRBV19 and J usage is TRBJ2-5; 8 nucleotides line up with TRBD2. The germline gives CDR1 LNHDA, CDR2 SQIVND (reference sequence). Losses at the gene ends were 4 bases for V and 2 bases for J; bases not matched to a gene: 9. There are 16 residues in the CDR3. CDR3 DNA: TGTGCCAGTAGTACACACGGGAGGGCGGGACAAGAGACCCAGTACTTC. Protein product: CASSTHGRAGQETQYF.

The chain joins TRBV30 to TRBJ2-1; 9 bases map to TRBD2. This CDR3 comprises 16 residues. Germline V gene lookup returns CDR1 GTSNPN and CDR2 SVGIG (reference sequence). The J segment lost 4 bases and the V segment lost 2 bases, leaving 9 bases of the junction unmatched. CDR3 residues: CAWSHASAGGYNEQFF. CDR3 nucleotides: TGTGCCTGGAGTCACGCGTCAGCGGGAGGATACAATGAGCAGTTCTTC.

The CDR3 DNA is TGTGCCAGCAGCGTAGGACTGACTGAACTCACAGATACGCAGTATTTT. Amino acids: CASSVGLTELTDTQYF. V and J are TRBV9 and TRBJ2-3; D is undetermined. V was trimmed by 0 bases and J by 2 bases, leaving 13 bases between them. CDR3 length equals 16 residues. CDR1 and CDR2 (germline): SGDLS, YYNGEE.

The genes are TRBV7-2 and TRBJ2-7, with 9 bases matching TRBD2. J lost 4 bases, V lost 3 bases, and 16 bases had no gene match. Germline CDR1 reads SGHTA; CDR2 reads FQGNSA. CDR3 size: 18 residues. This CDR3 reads CASSFLGIPSGTRYEQYF. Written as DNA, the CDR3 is TGTGCCAGCAGCTTTCTGGGAATCCCTAGCGGGACAAGATACGAGCAGTACTTC.

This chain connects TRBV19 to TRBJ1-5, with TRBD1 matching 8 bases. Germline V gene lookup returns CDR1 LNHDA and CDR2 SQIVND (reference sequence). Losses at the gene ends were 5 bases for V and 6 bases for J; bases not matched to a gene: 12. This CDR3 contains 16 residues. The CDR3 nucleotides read TGTGCCAGTAGTGTTACCGGGACAGGCACTAGTCAGCCCCAGCATTTT. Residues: CASSVTGTGTSQPQHF.

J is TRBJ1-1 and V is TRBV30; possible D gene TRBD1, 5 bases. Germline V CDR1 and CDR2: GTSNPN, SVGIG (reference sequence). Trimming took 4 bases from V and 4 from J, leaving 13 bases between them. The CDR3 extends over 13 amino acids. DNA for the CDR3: TGTGCCTGGAAATTTGGGAGGGGCACTGAAGCTTTCTTT. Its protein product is CAWKFGRGTEAFF.

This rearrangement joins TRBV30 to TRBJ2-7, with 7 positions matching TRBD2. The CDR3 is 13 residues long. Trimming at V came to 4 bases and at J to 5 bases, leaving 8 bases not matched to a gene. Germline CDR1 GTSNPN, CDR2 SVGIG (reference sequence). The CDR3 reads CAWNRGELDEQYF. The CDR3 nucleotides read TGTGCCTGGAACCGGGGGGAACTGGACGAGCAGTACTTC.

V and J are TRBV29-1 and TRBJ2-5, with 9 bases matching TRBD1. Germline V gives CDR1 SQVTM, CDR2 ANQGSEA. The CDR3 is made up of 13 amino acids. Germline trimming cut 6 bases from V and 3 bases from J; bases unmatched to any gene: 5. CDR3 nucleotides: TGCAGCGTCCCGACAGGGGGAAAAGAGACCCAGTACTTC. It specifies CSVPTGGKETQYF.

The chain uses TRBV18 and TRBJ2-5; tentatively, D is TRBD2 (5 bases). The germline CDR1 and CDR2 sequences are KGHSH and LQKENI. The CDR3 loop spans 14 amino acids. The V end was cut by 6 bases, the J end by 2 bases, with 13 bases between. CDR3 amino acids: CASSRYGEQETQYF. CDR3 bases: TGTGCCAGCTCCCGATACGGGGAACAAGAGACCCAGTACTTC.

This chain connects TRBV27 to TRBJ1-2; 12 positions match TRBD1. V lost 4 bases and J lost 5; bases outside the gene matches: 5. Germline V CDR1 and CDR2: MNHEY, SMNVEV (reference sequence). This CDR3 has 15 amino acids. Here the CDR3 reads CASSYLGQGAYGYTF. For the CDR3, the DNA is TGTGCCAGCAGTTACCTGGGACAGGGGGCTTATGGCTACACCTTC.